The TCR beta chain under discussion was sequenced for a study of blood T cell repertoires in COVID-19 (TCRdb year 2020). At the level of the whole study: Samples covering the acute and convalescent phases of COVID-19 were provided by collaborators in the United States, Italy and Spain. A de-identified subject ID, COVID-19 status, age in years and sex were almost always included in the sample metadata. The repertoires were made available in a free public database intended to serve as a resource for research on the immune response to SARS-CoV-2. Subjects who had been exposed to COVID-19, were actively infected with it, or had recovered from it provided the deeply sampled blood TCRbeta repertoires that made up the dataset. The material from the prospective study consisted of cDNA or gDNA derived from T cells, B-cell-depleted T cells, or PBMCs. Where available, HLA class I and class II types were taken from metadata supplied by the sample provider and were not determined by assay-based typing. The samples were drawn from the first 160 participants of the ongoing ImmuneRACE study and from over a thousand subjects provided by 6 global collaborators.

On the study overall, not on this receptor specifically: How much clinical and demographic metadata was included differed by source and by participant, and the metadata was provided uncurated.

TCRbeta CDR3 regions were amplified from genomic DNA by means of the immunoSEQ Assay, a bias-controlled multiplex PCR. Per the original workflow: The number of nucleated cells in each sample was estimated from the amplification of reference gene primers within the assay. Sequence reads were collapsed and filtered to measure the absolute abundance of every unique TCRbeta CDR3 rearrangement. For each sample, productive Simpson clonality was calculated as the square root of Simpson's diversity index across productive rearrangements. TCRdb holds this immuneACCESS table with in-frame rearrangements only. Some clones are missing; in checked studies, unresolved V genes explain under half, and the rest has no known cause. V, J and clone size were drawn from that table, and D and trimming were deduced from the DNA. The sample profile shows 250,000 to 400,000 clones; under 90% of them were found once. Clones ranked in the top ten supply under 3.5% of the sample.

In Seattle, one collaborating source enrolled patients while the infection was active and tracked those patients longitudinally over the course of disease. Whole blood was collected in K2EDTA tubes by collaborating institutions according to the institutions' own protocols. For TCRbeta analysis, collaborators shipped samples as frozen whole blood, isolated PBMCs, or DNA extracted from either of those sample types. On this clone: The antigen this receptor binds is unknown. One base away there is no much larger clone; base qualities are not given.

The clonotype originates from a woman aged 30 to 39 with COVID-19, enrolled during active disease. Material for sequencing was peripheral blood.

The nucleotide sequence reads as follows: TGTGCCAGCAGTGAAGGACAGGTTATTACTGAAGCTTTCTTT. The resulting protein is CASSEGQVITEAFF. Recombination connected TRBV6-1 to TRBJ1-1; TRBD1 might be the D gene, on 6 matching bases. At the junction V is shortened by 1 base and J by 5 bases, with 11 bases in between. Looking up the germline V gene yields CDR1 MNHNS and CDR2 SASEGT. There are 14 amino acids in the CDR3, from cysteine to phenylalanine inclusive. Here the CDR3 DNA is all that survives: 42 bases in frame from base 1.